This is a list of T cell receptor beta chains from one sample in a study of blood T cells in healthy people across ages. TCRdb called the 5' RACE reads again in MiXCR, with one record for every CDR3 protein. The table shows some 900,000 distinct CDR3 sequences, with 29% occurring only once. The source material was blood. Receptors originate from a woman of 80 years or more in good health. Both conserved end residues are part of each CDR3. The D gene is left open where the match is weak. Clone size is not always given. Where it is, it says once, few, many or a class for expanded clones.

clone size,D gene,J gene,V gene,CDR3 protein,CDR3 DNA
-,-,TRBJ2-7,TRBV5-1,CASSVSPTVSYEQYF,TGCGCCAGCAGCGTTAGCCCGACAGTATCCTACGAGCAGTACTTC
few,-,TRBJ2-5,TRBV6-5,CASSGTNPYNEQYF,TGTGCCAGCAGCGGGACAAATCCTTACAATGAGCAGTACTTC
-,-,TRBJ2-4,TRBV20-1,CSAGDSVLAKNIQYF,TGCAGTGCTGGAGATTCTGTCCTAGCCAAAAACATTCAGTACTTC
-,-,TRBJ2-1,TRBV20-1,CSASPGGGGHHNEQFF,TGCAGTGCTTCCCCAGGCGGCGGGGGCCACCACAATGAGCAGTTCTTC
few,-,TRBJ2-5,TRBV10-2,CASHPGRGQKTQYF,TGCGCCAGCCATCCCGGGAGGGGGCAAAAGACCCAGTACTTC
many,TRBD2,TRBJ2-3,TRBV6-8,CASSTGLATLDTQYF,TGTGCCAGCAGCACAGGACTAGCGACGCTTGATACGCAGTATTTT
many,TRBD2,TRBJ2-5,TRBV20-1,CSAPGTRRETQYF,TGCAGTGCTCCCGGGACTAGACGAGAGACCCAGTACTTC
-,TRBD1,TRBJ2-3,TRBV9,CASSFGQGRTGTDTQYF,TGTGCCAGCAGCTTCGGACAGGGGCGGACCGGCACAGATACGCAGTATTTT
many,TRBD2,TRBJ2-1,TRBV5-1,CASSFVGGSSYNEQFF,TGCGCCAGCAGCTTTGTGGGGGGGAGCTCCTACAATGAGCAGTTCTTC
-,-,TRBJ2-7,TRBV5-1,CTSSLRPYNEQYF,TGCACCAGCAGCTTGAGGCCTTACAATGAGCAGTACTTC
many,-,TRBJ2-7,TRBV7-9,CASSLSGEIAYEQYF,TGTGCCAGCAGCTTGTCAGGGGAGATTGCCTACGAGCAGTACTTC
many,-,TRBJ1-6,TRBV6-5,CASSSREGVNSPLHF,TGTGCCAGCAGTTCCAGGGAAGGGGTCAATTCACCCCTCCACTTT
-,-,TRBJ2-5,TRBV20-1,CSARNGSFQETQYF,TGCAGTGCTAGGAACGGGAGCTTTCAAGAGACCCAGTACTTC
many,-,TRBJ2-3,TRBV11-3,CASSLEGGSSTDTQYF,TGTGCCAGCAGCTTAGAGGGGGGTTCTAGCACAGATACGCAGTATTTT
-,-,TRBJ1-6,TRBV6-5,CASSHETGISSYNSPLHF,TGTGCCAGCAGTCACGAGACGGGGATTAGCTCCTATAATTCACCCCTCCACTTT
many,TRBD1,TRBJ1-1,TRBV5-1,CASSFLGQGRDTEAFF,TGCGCCAGCAGCTTTTTGGGACAGGGGAGGGACACTGAAGCTTTCTTT
-,TRBD1,TRBJ1-2,TRBV7-9,CASSRVDRDGYTF,TGTGCCAGCAGCCGAGTCGACAGGGATGGCTACACCTTC
-,-,TRBJ1-5,TRBV7-2,CASSLSGGRSNQPQHF,TGTGCCAGCAGTTTATCGGGGGGCCGCAGCAATCAGCCCCAGCATTTT
-,-,TRBJ1-1,TRBV12-3/TRBV12-4,CASSLWGMDTEAFF,TGTGCCAGCAGTTTATGGGGTATGGACACTGAGGCTTTCTTT
-,TRBD2,TRBJ2-7,TRBV12-3/TRBV12-4,CASSLIFSGDSYNEQYF,TGTGCCAGCAGTTTAATTTTTAGCGGGGATAGCTACAATGAGCAGTACTTC
few,TRBD1,TRBJ1-2,TRBV7-9,CASSFLDRGYYGYTF,TGTGCCAGCAGCTTCTTGGACAGGGGTTATTATGGCTACACCTTC
many,TRBD1,TRBJ2-4,TRBV6-1,CASSERIAGGIQYF,TGTGCCAGCAGTGAACGCATAGCAGGGGGCATTCAGTACTTC
-,TRBD2,TRBJ2-1,TRBV20-1,CSASSGRAPFEQFF,TGCAGTGCTAGTAGCGGGAGGGCCCCTTTTGAGCAGTTCTTC
-,TRBD1,TRBJ1-1,TRBV6-1,CASSRTGGRSVLSPEAFF,TGTGCCAGCAGCCGGACAGGGGGCAGATCTGTCCTCTCACCTGAAGCTTTCTTT
few,TRBD1,TRBJ1-4,TRBV6-1,CASSEYRGSTNEKLFF,TGTGCCAGCAGTGAATACAGGGGAAGCACTAATGAAAAACTGTTTTTT
once,-,TRBJ1-1,TRBV25-1,CAGSAGHRITEAFF,TGTGCCGGCAGTGCGGGACACCGGATCACTGAAGCTTTCTTT
many,TRBD1,TRBJ2-3,TRBV6-6,CASSYGGQGTDTQYF,TGTGCCAGCAGTTACGGGGGACAGGGTACAGATACGCAGTATTTT
-,-,TRBJ2-7,TRBV13,CASSFGRPYEQYF,TGTGCCAGCAGCTTTGGCAGGCCCTACGAGCAGTACTTC
-,-,TRBJ2-2,TRBV6-4,CASSGTHRGGERFF,TGTGCCAGCAGTGGTACTCACCGGGGCGGGGAGCGGTTTTTT
many,-,TRBJ2-7,TRBV11-2,CASSSPAGGFYEQYF,TGTGCCAGCAGCTCTCCCGCAGGAGGTTTTTACGAGCAGTACTTC
many,TRBD2,TRBJ2-5,TRBV5-1,CASSLVPGTRVETQYF,TGCGCCAGCAGCTTGGTCCCCGGGACTAGGGTGGAGACCCAGTACTTC
-,-,TRBJ2-3,TRBV12-3/TRBV12-4,CASSFAGTRADTQYF,TGTGCCAGCAGTTTCGCGGGGACCCGCGCAGATACGCAGTATTTT
-,-,TRBJ2-7,TRBV7-2,CTSSVVGSSYNEQYF,TGTACCAGCAGCGTAGTGGGGAGCTCCTACAATGAGCAGTACTTC
-,-,TRBJ2-5,TRBV20-1,CSARAGGGRETQYF,TGCAGTGCTAGAGCAGGGGGAGGGCGGGAGACCCAGTACTTC
-,-,TRBJ2-1,TRBV29-1,CSASPGNEQFF,TGCAGCGCTTCCCCCGGAAATGAGCAGTTCTTC
-,TRBD2,TRBJ2-5,TRBV20-1,CSATVPSGGARTQYF,TGCAGTGCTACCGTGCCCAGCGGGGGGGCCCGGACCCAGTACTTC
many,TRBD1,TRBJ2-7,TRBV5-1,CASSFRDRRLGEQYF,TGCGCCAGCAGCTTCCGGGACAGGAGGTTAGGGGAGCAGTACTTC
many,-,TRBJ2-5,TRBV20-1,CSARAPTGSQETQYF,TGCAGTGCTAGGGCCCCTACGGGGAGCCAAGAGACCCAGTACTTC
-,TRBD1,TRBJ1-2,TRBV4-3,CASSHSGGGQGKHGYTF,TGCGCCAGCAGCCATAGCGGAGGGGGACAGGGGAAACATGGCTACACCTTC
few,-,TRBJ2-6,TRBV10-2,CASSESVGGASPGTGANVLTF,TGCGCCAGCAGTGAGTCGGTTGGGGGGGCGAGCCCGGGAACTGGGGCCAACGTCCTGACTTTC